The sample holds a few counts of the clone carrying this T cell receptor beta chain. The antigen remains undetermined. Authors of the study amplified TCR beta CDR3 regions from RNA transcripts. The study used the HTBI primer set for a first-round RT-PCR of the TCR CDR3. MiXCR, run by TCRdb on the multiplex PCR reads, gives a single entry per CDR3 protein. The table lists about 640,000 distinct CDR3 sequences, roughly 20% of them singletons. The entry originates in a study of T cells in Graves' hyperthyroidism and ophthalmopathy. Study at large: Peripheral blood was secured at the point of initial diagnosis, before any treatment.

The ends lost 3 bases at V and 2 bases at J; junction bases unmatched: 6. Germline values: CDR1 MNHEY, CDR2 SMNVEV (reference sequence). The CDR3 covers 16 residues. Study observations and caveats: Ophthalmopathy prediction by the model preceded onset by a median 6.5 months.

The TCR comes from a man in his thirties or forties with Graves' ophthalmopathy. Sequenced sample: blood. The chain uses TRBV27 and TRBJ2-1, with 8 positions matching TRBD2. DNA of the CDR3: TGTGCCAGCAGTTTGGGTAGCGGGATAACCTACAATGAGCAGTTCTTC. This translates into CASSLGSGITYNEQFF.